These T cell receptor beta chains were read from a single sample in a study of cytomegalovirus exposure and HLA in healthy donors. Clones were read by immunoSEQ multiplex PCR, and TCRdb kept only the in-frame ones, dropping some. The sample records 150,000 or so clones, 70% to 80% being singletons. Sequenced: PBMCs. Receptors originate from a man younger than 40 in good health and CMV-seropositive. The CDR3 runs from the conserved cysteine through the conserved F or W. A D gene is named only where the DNA matches it firmly. Expanded clones get a size class; other rows say once, few or many, or leave the size out.

>TRBD1|once|TRBJ1-1|TRBV5-1
CASSPGTGGTEAFF
TGCGCCAGCAGCCCCGGGACAGGGGGCACTGAAGCTTTCTTT
>TRBD1|few|TRBJ1-2|TRBV27
CASSLRDRAPYGYTF
TGTGCCAGCAGTTTGCGGGACAGGGCCCCCTATGGCTACACCTTC
>.|.|TRBJ2-1|TRBV30
CAWSVSEQFF
TGTGCCTGGAGTGTAAGCGAGCAGTTCTTC
>TRBD1|.|TRBJ2-3|TRBV9
CASSFTGQYTDTQYF
TGTGCCAGCAGCTTCACGGGACAGTACACAGATACGCAGTATTTT
>.|few|TRBJ2-7|TRBV4-3
CASSQDNWGPYEQYF
TGCGCCAGCAGCCAAGATAACTGGGGGCCCTACGAGCAGTACTTC
>.|.|TRBJ1-2|TRBV19
CASSRRGGVTGYTF
TGTGCCAGTAGCCGAAGAGGAGGGGTGACTGGCTACACCTTC
>.|.|TRBJ1-5|TRBV5-6
CASSRYQGSNQPQHF
TGTGCCAGCAGCCGCTATCAGGGATCCAATCAGCCCCAGCATTTT
>TRBD1|.|TRBJ2-2|TRBV5-8
CASLPGQGTGELFF
TGTGCCAGTTTACCGGGACAGGGAACCGGGGAGCTGTTTTTT
>.|.|TRBJ2-2|TRBV2
CASSEAGGITGELFF
TGTGCCAGCAGTGAAGCGGGAGGAATCACCGGGGAGCTGTTTTTT
>TRBD2|.|TRBJ2-3|TRBV5-1
CLTSGGSSTDTQYF
TGCTTGACTAGCGGGGGGTCTAGCACAGATACGCAGTATTTT
>.|.|TRBJ2-5|TRBV7-9
CASSLSRHQDGTQYF
TGTGCCAGCAGCTTATCCAGGCACCAGGATGGGACCCAGTACTTC
>TRBD2|.|TRBJ2-5|TRBV19
CATSGGSGLETQYF
TGTGCCACCAGCGGGGGTTCTGGCCTAGAGACCCAGTACTTC
>TRBD2|once|TRBJ2-5|TRBV4-3
CASSPRLAGGGGAETQYF
TGCGCCAGCAGTCCCCGGCTAGCGGGGGGCGGGGGGGCAGAGACCCAGTACTTC
>TRBD1|.|TRBJ1-3|TRBV18
CASSPGTDGNTIYF
TGTGCCAGCTCTCCCGGGACAGACGGAAACACCATATATTTT
>TRBD2|.|TRBJ2-3|TRBV6-6
CASSPAGGRSDTQYF
TGTGCCAGCAGTCCAGCGGGGGGGCGGTCAGATACGCAGTATTTT
>TRBD1|once|TRBJ1-1|TRBV5-3
CARSLGAGQGANTEAFF
TGTGCCAGAAGCTTGGGGGCGGGACAGGGGGCCAACACTGAAGCTTTCTTT